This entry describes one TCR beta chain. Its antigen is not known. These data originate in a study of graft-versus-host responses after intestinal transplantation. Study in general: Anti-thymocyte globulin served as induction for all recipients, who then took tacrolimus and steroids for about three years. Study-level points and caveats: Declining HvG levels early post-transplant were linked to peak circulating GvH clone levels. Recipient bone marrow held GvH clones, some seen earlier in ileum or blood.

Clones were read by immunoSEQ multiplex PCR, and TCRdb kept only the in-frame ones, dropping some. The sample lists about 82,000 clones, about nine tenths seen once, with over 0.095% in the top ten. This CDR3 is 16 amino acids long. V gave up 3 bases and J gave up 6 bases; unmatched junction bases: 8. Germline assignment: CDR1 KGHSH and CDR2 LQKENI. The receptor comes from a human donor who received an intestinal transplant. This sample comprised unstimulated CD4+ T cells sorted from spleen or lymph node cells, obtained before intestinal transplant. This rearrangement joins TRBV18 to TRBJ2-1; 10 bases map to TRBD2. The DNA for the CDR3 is TGTGCCAGCTCACCTTTCCTAGCGGGGGTTACCAATGAGCAGTTCTTC. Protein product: CASSPFLAGVTNEQFF.